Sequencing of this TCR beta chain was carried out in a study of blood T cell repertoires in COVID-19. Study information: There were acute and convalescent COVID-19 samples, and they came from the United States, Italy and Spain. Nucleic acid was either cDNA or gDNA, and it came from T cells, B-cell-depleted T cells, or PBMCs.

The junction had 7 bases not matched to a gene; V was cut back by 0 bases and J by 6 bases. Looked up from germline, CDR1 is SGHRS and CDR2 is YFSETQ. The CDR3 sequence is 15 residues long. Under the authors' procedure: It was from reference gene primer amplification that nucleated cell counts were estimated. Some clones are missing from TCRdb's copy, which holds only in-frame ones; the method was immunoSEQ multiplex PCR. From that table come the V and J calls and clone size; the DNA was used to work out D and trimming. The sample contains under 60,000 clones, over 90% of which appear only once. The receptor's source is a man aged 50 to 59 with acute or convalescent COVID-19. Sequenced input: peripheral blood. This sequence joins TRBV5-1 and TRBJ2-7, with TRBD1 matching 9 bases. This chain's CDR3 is CASSLAGTGTREQYF. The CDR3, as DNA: TGCGCCAGCAGCTTGGCCGGGACAGGGACTCGCGAGCAGTACTTC. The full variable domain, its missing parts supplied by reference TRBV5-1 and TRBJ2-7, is KAGVTQTPRYLIKTRGQQVTLSCSPISGHRSVSWYQQTPGQGLQFLFEYFSETQRNKGNFPGRFSGRQFSNSRSEMNVSTLELGDSALYLCASSLAGTGTREQYFGPGTRLTVT.